The T cell receptor (beta chain) described here comes from a study of cytomegalovirus exposure and HLA in healthy donors. The study ran its PCR with 60 Vbeta and 13 Jbeta primers. Measured with immunoSEQ multiplex PCR; TCRdb has only the in-frame clones, and not every one. The data contain roughly 34,000 clones, approximately 67% of them singletons. This clone was seen only a few times. Its antigen is currently unknown. Study-wide results and caveats: Later analysis associated a missense DCLRE1C variant with TCR beta V- and J-gene trimming. Apart from CMV serostatus, no immune exposure information was available. According to the study, roughly 160 TCR beta chains were cytomegalovirus-associated. Sequencing likely caused a cluster of highly shared sequence variants.

Sequenced input: PBMCs. The TCR was taken from a man aged 40-50 years in good health and CMV-seropositive.

CDR3 sequence: CASSLAGLETQYF. CDR3 DNA sequence: TGTGCCAGCAGCTTGGCAGGGTTGGAGACCCAGTACTTC. The chain combines TRBV7-2 with TRBJ2-5, with D perhaps TRBD1 (5 bases). CDR3 length: 13 amino acids. The V gene's germline CDR1 is SGHTA and CDR2 FQGNSA. The V and J ends lost 3 bases and 5 bases respectively, with 10 bases between them.